The TCR beta chain under discussion was sequenced for a study of beta chain features in type 1 diabetes. General study findings and limits: Type 1 diabetes patients had moderately but significantly shorter TCRB CDR3s in all four CD4+ subsets. Insertions at VDJ junctions were less frequent in type 1 diabetes patients. These patients also deleted more nucleotides at the same junctions.

Cell sorting via CD45RO/CCR7/CD25/CD127/CD95/CD27 was performed to obtain CD4+ naive, central memory, regulatory and stem cell-like memory cells. Remarks on this clone: Its antigen is undetermined. This specimen includes other DNA sequences encoding the same CDR3.

Every isolated RNA sample was fully reverse transcribed, so sequencing captured expressed TCRB transcripts. Sequencing was performed with immunoSEQ multiplex PCR; in TCRdb, only in-frame clones are kept and a portion is missing. The sample includes some 160,000 clones, about 9% seen only once; the top ten take about 0.65%. The trim removed 4 bases at V and 7 bases at J, leaving 4 bases unmatched. Germline-derived CDR1 and CDR2 are SGHRS and YFSETQ. The CDR3 is 14 residues long. This rearrangement joins TRBV5-1 to TRBJ2-1; 11 bases align to TRBD1. This receptor was identified in a woman younger than 45 with type 1 diabetes. The sequencing input was central memory CD4+ T cells from blood. The CDR3 here is CASSLGQGGNEQFF. DNA of the CDR3: TGCGCCAGCAGCCTGGGACAGGGGGGTAATGAGCAGTTCTTC. Combining the CDR3 with reference TRBV5-1 and TRBJ2-1 gives the whole variable domain KAGVTQTPRYLIKTRGQQVTLSCSPISGHRSVSWYQQTPGQGLQFLFEYFSETQRNKGNFPGRFSGRQFSNSRSEMNVSTLELGDSALYLCASSLGQGGNEQFFGPGTRLTVL.